This T cell receptor (beta chain) originates from a study of T cell repertoires in cytomegalovirus infection. Study at large: CMV infection plus the matching HLA type was flagged by public TCR beta signatures. Study-wide results and limits: People with CMV and the relevant HLA were identified by cumulative public TCR beta family frequency.

Concerning this clonotype itself: Its antigen is currently unknown.

TCRdb re-called the reads with MiXCR, one entry per CDR3 protein. The data contain 630,000 or so distinct CDR3 sequences, roughly 24% of them seen just once; the ten biggest clones take up under 8.5%. Between the trimmed V and J ends, which lost 4 bases and 3 bases, there was a span of 19 bases. The germline gives CDR1 LNHDA, CDR2 SQIVND (reference sequence). The CDR3 consists of 16 residues. Sequencing was carried out using CD8+ T cells from PBMCs. The V and J genes are TRBV19 and TRBJ2-7; a possible D gene is TRBD1 (6 bases). This clonotype was sampled from a human donor in good health (CMV status not recorded). Some clones in this sample may be carry-over from other donors' samples. For the CDR3, the DNA is TGTGCCAGTAGTACTGACCAAGGGACAACTTACTACGAGCAGTACTTC. This gives the protein CASSTDQGTTYYEQYF.